This is a list of T cell receptor beta chains from one sample in a study of T cell changes during pregnancy in multiple sclerosis. Only in-frame clones appear in the TCRdb table, and some are missing; sequencing was by immunoSEQ multiplex PCR. The sample holds 50,000 to 65,000 clones; around nine tenths are singletons and the top ten take about 0.4%. Source: CD4+ T cells from peripheral blood mononuclear cells, taken in the third trimester of pregnancy. The source is a female donor with multiple sclerosis, enrolled in a pregnancy study. The CDR3 runs from the conserved cysteine through the conserved F or W.

J: TRBJ1-5; V: TRBV6-1; CDR3: CASKGFRDTSSAQHF
J: TRBJ2-7; V: TRBV25-1; CDR3: CASSNRGWEQYF
J: TRBJ2-2; V: TRBV4-3; CDR3: CASSLQTGGPGELFF
J: TRBJ2-7; V: TRBV7-2; CDR3: CASSLYRVPDSYEQYF
J: TRBJ1-1; V: TRBV5-1; CDR3: CASSKLQGETEAFF
J: TRBJ1-1; V: TRBV29-1; CDR3: CSVGIPGMMNTEAFF
J: TRBJ2-1; V: TRBV4-2; CDR3: CASSQMSGRANEQFF
J: TRBJ1-5; V: TRBV2; CDR3: CASSQGGVGSNQPQHF
J: TRBJ1-2; V: TRBV5-6; CDR3: CASSLNNGYTF
J: TRBJ2-3; V: TRBV5-4; CDR3: CASSLTSISTDTQYF
J: TRBJ2-4; V: TRBV12-5; CDR3: CASGLTGKRNIQYF
J: TRBJ2-3; V: TRBV11-2; CDR3: CASSLGPGFENTQYF
J: TRBJ2-5; V: TRBV2; CDR3: CASTLNRAGGLNSETQYF
J: TRBJ2-1; V: TRBV5-6; CDR3: CASSFGLAGGPGEQFF
J: TRBJ2-5; V: TRBV6-7; CDR3: CASWKGAQQETQYF
J: TRBJ1-6; V: TRBV7-6; CDR3: CASSLQGGVGNSPLHF
J: TRBJ1-1; V: TRBV7-8; CDR3: CASSLLRTGEAFF
J: TRBJ2-1; V: TRBV10-1; CDR3: CASSGGTHDNEQFF
J: TRBJ1-5; V: TRBV6-5; CDR3: CASSYSGRGRDQPQHF
J: TRBJ1-4; V: TRBV19; CDR3: CASSMAGFNEKLFF
J: TRBJ2-3; V: TRBV7-9; CDR3: CASSPGSLTGTDTQYF
J: TRBJ1-1; V: TRBV7-8; CDR3: CASSLGLPGQGSTEAFF